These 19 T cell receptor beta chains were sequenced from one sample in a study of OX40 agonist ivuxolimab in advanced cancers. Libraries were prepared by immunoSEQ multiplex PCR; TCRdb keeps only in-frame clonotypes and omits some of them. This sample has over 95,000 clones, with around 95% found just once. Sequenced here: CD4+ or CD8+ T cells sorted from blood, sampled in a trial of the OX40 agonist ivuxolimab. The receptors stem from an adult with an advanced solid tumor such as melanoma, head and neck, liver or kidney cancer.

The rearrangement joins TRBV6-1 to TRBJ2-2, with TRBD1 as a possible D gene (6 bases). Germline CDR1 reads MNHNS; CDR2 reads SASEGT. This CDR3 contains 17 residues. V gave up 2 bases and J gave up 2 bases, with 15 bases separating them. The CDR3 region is CASSEYRNRANTGELFF. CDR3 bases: TGTGCCAGCAGTGAATATCGAAACAGGGCAAACACCGGGGAGCTGTTTTTT.

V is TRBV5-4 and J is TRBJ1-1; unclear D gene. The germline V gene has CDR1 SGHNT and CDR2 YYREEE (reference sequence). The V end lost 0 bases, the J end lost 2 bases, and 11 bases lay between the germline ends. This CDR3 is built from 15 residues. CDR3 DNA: TGTGCCAGCAGCTTGGAGGTCGGGAGTAACACTGAAGCTTTCTTT. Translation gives CASSLEVGSNTEAFF.

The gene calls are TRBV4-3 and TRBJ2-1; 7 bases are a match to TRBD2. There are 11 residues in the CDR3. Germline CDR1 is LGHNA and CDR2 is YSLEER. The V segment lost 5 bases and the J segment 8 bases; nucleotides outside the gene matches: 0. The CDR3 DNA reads TGCGCCAGCAGCGGGGGGGATGAGCAGTTCTTC. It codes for CASSGGDEQFF.

The CDR3 bases are TGTGCCAGCAGCTCGGGGATCTCTGGAAACACCATATATTTT. It yields the protein CASSSGISGNTIYF. The chain carries TRBV7-2 and TRBJ1-3; D uncertain. This CDR3 comprises 14 residues. Germline loops: CDR1 SGHTA, CDR2 FQGNSA. The ends were cut back, 4 bases at V and 0 bases at J, with 7 bases in the middle.

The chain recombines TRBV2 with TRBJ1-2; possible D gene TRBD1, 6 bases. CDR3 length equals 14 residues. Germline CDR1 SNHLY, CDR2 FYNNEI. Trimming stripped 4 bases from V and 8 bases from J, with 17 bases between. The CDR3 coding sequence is TGTGCCAGCAGTGGATCTACGGGGGCGAGAGGCTACACCTTC. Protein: CASSGSTGARGYTF.

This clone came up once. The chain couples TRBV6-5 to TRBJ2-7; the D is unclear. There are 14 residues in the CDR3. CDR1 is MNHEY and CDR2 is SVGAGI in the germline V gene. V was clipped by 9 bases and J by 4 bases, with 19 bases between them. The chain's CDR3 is CASLDPYLGYEQYF. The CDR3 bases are TGTGCCAGTCTCGACCCCTACTTGGGGTACGAGCAGTACTTC.

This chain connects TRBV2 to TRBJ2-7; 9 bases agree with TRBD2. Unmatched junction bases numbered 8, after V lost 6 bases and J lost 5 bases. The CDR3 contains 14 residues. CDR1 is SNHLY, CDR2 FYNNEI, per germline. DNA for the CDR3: TGTGCCAGCAGACCTAGCGGGGAAGGCCACGAGCAGTACTTC. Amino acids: CASRPSGEGHEQYF.

The CDR3 is CASSLDTSGNTIYF. The CDR3 coding sequence is TGTGCCAGCAGTTTAGACACCTCTGGAAACACCATATATTTT. This chain uses TRBV28 with TRBJ1-3; the D is unclear. Germline CDR1 and CDR2: MDHEN and SYDVKM. The V gene lost 2 bases and the J gene lost 0 bases, with 5 bases spanning the gap. The CDR3 has 14 residues.

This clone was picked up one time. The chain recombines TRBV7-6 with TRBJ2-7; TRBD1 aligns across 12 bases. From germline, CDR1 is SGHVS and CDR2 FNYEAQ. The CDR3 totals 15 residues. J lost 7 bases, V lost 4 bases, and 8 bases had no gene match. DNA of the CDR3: TGTGCCAGCAGCTCGCCGGGACAGGGGGCTTGGGAGCAGTACTTC. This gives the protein CASSSPGQGAWEQYF.

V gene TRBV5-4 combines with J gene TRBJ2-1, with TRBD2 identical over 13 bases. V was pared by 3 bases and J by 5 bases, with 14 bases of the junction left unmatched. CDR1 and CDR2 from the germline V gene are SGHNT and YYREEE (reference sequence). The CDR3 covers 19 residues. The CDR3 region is CASSSVGLAGAGRDNEQFF. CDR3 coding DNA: TGTGCCAGCAGCTCCGTAGGACTAGCGGGAGCCGGTAGGGACAATGAGCAGTTCTTC.

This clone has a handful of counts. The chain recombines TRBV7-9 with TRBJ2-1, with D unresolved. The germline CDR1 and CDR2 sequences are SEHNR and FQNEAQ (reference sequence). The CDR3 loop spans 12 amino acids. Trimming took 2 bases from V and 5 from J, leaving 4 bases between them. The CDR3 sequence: CASSLIHNEQFF. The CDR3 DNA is TGTGCCAGCAGCTTAATCCACAATGAGCAGTTCTTC.

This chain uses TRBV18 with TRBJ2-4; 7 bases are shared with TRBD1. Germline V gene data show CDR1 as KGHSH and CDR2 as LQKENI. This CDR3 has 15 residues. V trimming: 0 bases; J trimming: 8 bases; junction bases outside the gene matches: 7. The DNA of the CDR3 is TGTGCCAGCTCACCACCCGTAACAGGGGTCTACATTCAGTACTTC. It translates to CASSPPVTGVYIQYF.

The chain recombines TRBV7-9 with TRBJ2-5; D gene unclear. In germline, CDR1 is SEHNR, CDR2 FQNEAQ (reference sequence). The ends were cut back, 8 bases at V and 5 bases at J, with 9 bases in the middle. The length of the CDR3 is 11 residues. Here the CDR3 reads CASPKAETQYF. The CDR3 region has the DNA TGTGCCAGCCCTAAGGCGGAGACCCAGTACTTC.

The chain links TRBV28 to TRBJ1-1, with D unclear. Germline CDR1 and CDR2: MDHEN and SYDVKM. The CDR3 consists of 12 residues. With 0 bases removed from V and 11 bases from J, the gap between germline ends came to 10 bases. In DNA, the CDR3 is TGTGCCAGCAGTTTATGGCCCAGTGAGGCTTTCTTT. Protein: CASSLWPSEAFF.

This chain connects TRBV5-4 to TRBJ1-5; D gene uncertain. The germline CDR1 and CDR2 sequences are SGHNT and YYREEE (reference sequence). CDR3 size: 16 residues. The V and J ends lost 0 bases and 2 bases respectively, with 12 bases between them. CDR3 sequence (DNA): TGTGCCAGCAGCTTGGCCGCGGGTCCGGGCAATCAGCCCCAGCATTTT. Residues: CASSLAAGPGNQPQHF.

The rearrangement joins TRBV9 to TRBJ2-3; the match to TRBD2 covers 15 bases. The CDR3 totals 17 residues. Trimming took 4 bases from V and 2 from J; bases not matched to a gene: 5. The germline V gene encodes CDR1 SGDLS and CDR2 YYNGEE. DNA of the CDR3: TGTGCCAGCAGCCCCCGGACTAGCGGGGGGGTCACAGATACGCAGTATTTT. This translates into CASSPRTSGGVTDTQYF.

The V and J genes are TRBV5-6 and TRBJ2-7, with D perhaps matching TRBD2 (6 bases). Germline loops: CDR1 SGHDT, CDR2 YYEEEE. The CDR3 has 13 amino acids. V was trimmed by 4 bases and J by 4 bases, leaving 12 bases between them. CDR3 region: CASSPRTTYEQYF. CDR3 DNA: TGTGCCAGCAGCCCCCGGACTACGTACGAGCAGTACTTC.

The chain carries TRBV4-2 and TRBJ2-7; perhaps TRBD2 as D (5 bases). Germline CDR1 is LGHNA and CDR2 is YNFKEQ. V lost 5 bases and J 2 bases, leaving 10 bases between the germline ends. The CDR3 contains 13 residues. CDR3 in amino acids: CASSGTSPYEQYF. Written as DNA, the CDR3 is TGTGCCAGCAGCGGAACTAGTCCCTACGAGCAGTACTTC.

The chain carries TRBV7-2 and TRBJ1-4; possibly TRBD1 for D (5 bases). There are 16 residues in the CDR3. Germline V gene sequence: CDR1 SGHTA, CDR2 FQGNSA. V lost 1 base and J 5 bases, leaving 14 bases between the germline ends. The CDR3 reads CASSLVFRQGNEKLFF. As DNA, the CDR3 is TGTGCCAGCAGCTTAGTTTTTCGGCAGGGAAATGAAAAACTGTTTTTT. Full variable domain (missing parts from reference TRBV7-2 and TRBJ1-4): GAGVSQSPSNKVTEKGKDVELRCDPISGHTALYWYRQSLGQGLEFLIYFQGNSAPDKSGLPSDRFSAERTGGSVSTLTIQRTQQEDSAVYLCASSLVFRQGNEKLFFGSGTQLSVL.